This TCR beta chain was obtained from a study of Ad26.COV2.S vaccination and SARS-CoV-2 variants. The overall study: Ad26.COV2.S given intramuscularly, once or twice 56 days apart.

The assay was immunoSEQ multiplex PCR, and TCRdb's table has in-frame clones only and misses some. The sample has hundreds of thousands of clones; around 90% are singletons. With respect to this clone: Its antigen remains unknown.

CDR3 length equals 12 residues. With 6 bases removed from V and 7 bases from J, the gap between germline ends came to 10 bases. Study-level results: Vaccinated and placebo-treated recipients had similar non-spike TCR breadth.

Treatment: about 20 received Ad26.COV2.S at low or high dose, single or two shots; 5 received placebo; per-sample allocation not given. Sampling took place 63 days after the first vaccine or placebo injection. Adults aged 18-55 years in Boston included the donor. This rearrangement joins TRBV12-3 or TRBV12-4 to TRBJ2-1; no firm D call. The sample here was peripheral blood, taken in a trial of Ad26.COV2.S vaccine versus placebo. This receptor was identified in a person aged 18-60 years who received the Ad26.COV2.S COVID-19 vaccine or a placebo. CDR3 loop: CASSFLLNEQFF. In DNA form, the CDR3 reads TGTGCCAGCAGCTTCTTACTTAATGAGCAGTTCTTC.